This TCR beta chain was recovered during a study of blood T cell repertoires in COVID-19. Profiled with immunoSEQ multiplex PCR; TCRdb holds only in-frame clones, not every one. Altogether about 92,000 clones are present, around 85% being singletons, with the ten largest covering about two fifths. The length of the CDR3 is 14 residues. Trimming cost V 4 bases and J 5 bases, with 12 bases left between them. Germline CDR1 and CDR2: LNHDA and SQIVND (reference sequence). J is TRBJ2-1 and V is TRBV19; tentatively, D is TRBD2 (6 bases). Sequenced input: peripheral blood. The receptor's source is a man at least 80 years old with acute or convalescent COVID-19. This CDR3 is CASSTLATHNEQFF. For the CDR3, the DNA is TGTGCCAGTAGTACCCTAGCGACCCACAATGAGCAGTTCTTC.